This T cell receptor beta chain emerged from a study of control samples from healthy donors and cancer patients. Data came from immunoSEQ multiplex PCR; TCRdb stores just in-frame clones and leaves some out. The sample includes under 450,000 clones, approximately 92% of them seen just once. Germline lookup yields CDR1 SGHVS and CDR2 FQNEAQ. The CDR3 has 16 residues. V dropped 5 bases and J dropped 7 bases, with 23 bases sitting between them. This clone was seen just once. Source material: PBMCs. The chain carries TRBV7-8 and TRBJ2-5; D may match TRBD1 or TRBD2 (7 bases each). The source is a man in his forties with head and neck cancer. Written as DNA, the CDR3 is TGTGCCAGCAGCCGACGGCAGGGGGGGCCGACGGGGACCCAGTACTTC. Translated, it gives CASSRRQGGPTGTQYF.